This paragraph reports one T cell receptor (beta chain). The data were taken from a study of blood T cell repertoires in COVID-19. The overall study: Whether acute or convalescent, the COVID-19 samples came from the United States, Italy and Spain.

Profiling relied on immunoSEQ multiplex PCR, and the TCRdb table lists in-frame clones only, not all of them. The sample consists of about 210,000 clones, 81% of them appearing once. V dropped 2 bases and J dropped 2 bases, with 4 bases sitting between them. In germline, CDR1 is MNHEY, CDR2 SVGAGI. CDR3 length: 13 residues. Self-reported history from a screening survey and questionnaire set each donor's cohort. Each recovered donor of Cohort 3 presented with two negative PCRs, clearance, or symptom resolution. The TCR sequence derives from a man between 40 and 49 years old who had recovered from COVID-19. The sample was PBMCs or T cells enriched from blood (not recorded which). The chain joins TRBV6-5 to TRBJ2-1; D gene uncertain. The CDR3 bases are TGTGCCAGCAGTTACGCAGCCTACAATGAGCAGTTCTTC. It translates to CASSYAAYNEQFF.